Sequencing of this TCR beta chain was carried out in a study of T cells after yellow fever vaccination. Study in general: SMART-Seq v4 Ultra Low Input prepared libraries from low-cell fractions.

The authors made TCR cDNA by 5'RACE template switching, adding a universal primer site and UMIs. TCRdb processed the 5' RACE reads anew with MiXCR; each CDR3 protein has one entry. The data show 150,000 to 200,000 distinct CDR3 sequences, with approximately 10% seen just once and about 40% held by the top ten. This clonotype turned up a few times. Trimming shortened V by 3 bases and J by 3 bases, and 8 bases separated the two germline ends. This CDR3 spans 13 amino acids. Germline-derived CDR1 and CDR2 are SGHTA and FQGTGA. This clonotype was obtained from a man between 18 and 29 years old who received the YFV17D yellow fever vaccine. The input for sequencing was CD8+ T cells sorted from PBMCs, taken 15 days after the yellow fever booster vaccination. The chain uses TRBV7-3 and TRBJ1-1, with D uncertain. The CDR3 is CASSFAEDTEAFF. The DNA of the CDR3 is TGTGCCAGCAGCTTTGCGGAAGACACTGAAGCTTTCTTT.